This T cell receptor (beta chain) comes out of a study of immune characterization of retroperitoneal liposarcoma. This clonotype turned up a few times. TCRdb independently ran MiXCR on the PCR reads; one entry per CDR3 protein. The table shows under 2,000 distinct CDR3 sequences, with under 65% occurring only once. Trimming removed 1 base from V and 6 bases from J, with 13 bases in between. From germline, CDR1 is SGHTA and CDR2 FQGNSA. CDR3 size: 15 residues. The J gene is TRBJ2-1, the V gene TRBV7-2, with D possibly TRBD2 on 5 matching bases. The sample was tumor tissue. This receptor was obtained from a male donor with retroperitoneal liposarcoma. CDR3 bases: TGTGCCAGCAGCTTAGATGGAGGCACTTTCAATGAGCAGTTCTTC. As protein: CASSLDGGTFNEQFF.